These T cell receptor beta chains were read from a single sample in a study of CD8 T cells in ankylosing spondylitis. TCRdb passed the 5' RACE reads through MiXCR, listing each CDR3 protein once. The sample holds more than 60,000 distinct CDR3 sequences, roughly 6.2% seen once. The sequenced material came from synovial fluid, either unsorted or a sorted T cell fraction (not recorded which). The receptors here all came from a male donor with ankylosing spondylitis. Both conserved end residues are part of each CDR3. Each record gives: V gene, clone size, J gene, D gene, CDR3 DNA, CDR3 protein. A D gene is named only where the DNA matches it firmly. The size entry is marked missing in some rows and otherwise reads once, few, many or a size class.

V gene: TRBV4-1
clone size: many
J gene: TRBJ2-3
D gene: TRBD2
CDR3 DNA: TGCGCCAGCAACACAAAGTATCGAGCGGGAGACGATACGCAGTATTTT
CDR3 protein: CASNTKYRAGDDTQYF

V gene: TRBV20-1
clone size: many
J gene: TRBJ1-1
D gene: .
CDR3 DNA: TGCAGTGCTAGCAGAGGTGGAGGGGAGGGCACTGAAGCTTTCTTT
CDR3 protein: CSASRGGGEGTEAFF

V gene: TRBV29-1
clone size: many
J gene: TRBJ2-1
D gene: .
CDR3 DNA: TGTGGACTGAGCCCCGGCTACAATGAGCAGTTCTTC
CDR3 protein: CGLSPGYNEQFF

V gene: TRBV28
clone size: many
J gene: TRBJ2-7
D gene: .
CDR3 DNA: TGTGCCAGCAAAAACCGGGACACCACCTACGAGCAGTACTTC
CDR3 protein: CASKNRDTTYEQYF

V gene: TRBV18
clone size: many
J gene: TRBJ2-3
D gene: TRBD2
CDR3 DNA: TGTGCCAGCTCACCCCGGACTAGCGGGAGGCGCGCAGATACGCAGTATTTT
CDR3 protein: CASSPRTSGRRADTQYF

V gene: TRBV10-3
clone size: many
J gene: TRBJ1-1
D gene: .
CDR3 DNA: TGTGCCATCAGCGGACAGTGGAACACTGAAGCTTTCTTT
CDR3 protein: CAISGQWNTEAFF

V gene: TRBV10-3
clone size: many
J gene: TRBJ1-2
D gene: .
CDR3 DNA: TGTGCCACCGCAGGCCCCAACTATGGCTACACCTTC
CDR3 protein: CATAGPNYGYTF

V gene: TRBV28
clone size: many
J gene: TRBJ2-7
D gene: TRBD2
CDR3 DNA: TGTGCCAGTCAACTCGGGGGGGGACTTACCTACGAGCAGTACTTC
CDR3 protein: CASQLGGGLTYEQYF

V gene: TRBV5-8
clone size: many
J gene: TRBJ1-1
D gene: TRBD1
CDR3 DNA: TGTGCCAGGAGAATCAGGGGGGGGACTGAAGCTTTCTTT
CDR3 protein: CARRIRGGTEAFF

V gene: TRBV28
clone size: many
J gene: TRBJ1-5
D gene: TRBD1
CDR3 DNA: TGTGCCAGCCGAGACAGGGTCAATCAGCCCCAGCATTTT
CDR3 protein: CASRDRVNQPQHF

V gene: TRBV20-1
clone size: few
J gene: TRBJ2-3
D gene: TRBD2
CDR3 DNA: TGCAGTGCCCCTAAGGGACTAGCGGGTTCAGATACGCAGTATTTT
CDR3 protein: CSAPKGLAGSDTQYF

V gene: TRBV14
clone size: .
J gene: TRBJ2-4
D gene: .
CDR3 DNA: TGTGCCAGCAGCCAAGATTCACTAGTCGGGCGAAACATTCAGTACTTC
CDR3 protein: CASSQDSLVGRNIQYF

V gene: TRBV7-8
clone size: many
J gene: TRBJ2-2
D gene: TRBD2
CDR3 DNA: TGTGCCAGCAGCTCGGGACTAGCGGGAGATATCGGGGAGCTGTTTTTT
CDR3 protein: CASSSGLAGDIGELFF

V gene: TRBV4-3
clone size: few
J gene: TRBJ1-3
D gene: .
CDR3 DNA: TGCGCCAGCAGCCAAGATACAAGTAGAAACACCATATATTTT
CDR3 protein: CASSQDTSRNTIYF

V gene: TRBV20-1
clone size: many
J gene: TRBJ2-1
D gene: TRBD2
CDR3 DNA: TGCAGTGCGGGCGGACTAGCGGGCTACGCTGAGCAGTTCTTC
CDR3 protein: CSAGGLAGYAEQFF

V gene: TRBV10-3
clone size: .
J gene: TRBJ2-1
D gene: TRBD1
CDR3 DNA: TGTGCCATCAGCGGACAGGGACTGACCTACAATGAGCAGTTCTTC
CDR3 protein: CAISGQGLTYNEQFF

V gene: TRBV7-3
clone size: few
J gene: TRBJ2-7
D gene: .
CDR3 DNA: TGTGCCAGCAGCCCCGGACCACGGGCCTACGAGCAGTACTTC
CDR3 protein: CASSPGPRAYEQYF

V gene: TRBV9
clone size: few
J gene: TRBJ2-1
D gene: .
CDR3 DNA: TGTGCCAGCAGCGGGGGGGACTCTTACAATGAGCAGTTCTTC
CDR3 protein: CASSGGDSYNEQFF

V gene: TRBV27
clone size: .
J gene: TRBJ1-2
D gene: TRBD1
CDR3 DNA: TGTGCCAGCAGTTTCATTTCCCCGGGACAGGGCTATGGCTACACCTTC
CDR3 protein: CASSFISPGQGYGYTF

V gene: TRBV7-9
clone size: many
J gene: TRBJ2-7
D gene: .
CDR3 DNA: TGTGCCAGCAGTGCAAGAGATTTCTACGAGCAGTACTTC
CDR3 protein: CASSARDFYEQYF

V gene: TRBV5-1
clone size: many
J gene: TRBJ2-2
D gene: .
CDR3 DNA: TGCGCCAGCAGCTTGTCCCTAGTTAACACCGGGGAGCTGTTTTTT
CDR3 protein: CASSLSLVNTGELFF

V gene: TRBV29-1
clone size: many
J gene: TRBJ2-2
D gene: TRBD1
CDR3 DNA: TGCAGCGTTCAACAGGGGACCGGGGAGCTGTTTTTT
CDR3 protein: CSVQQGTGELFF

V gene: TRBV7-9
clone size: many
J gene: TRBJ1-4
D gene: .
CDR3 DNA: TGTGCCAGCAGCTTAGCTAATACAGGGAACGAAAAACTGTTTTTT
CDR3 protein: CASSLANTGNEKLFF

V gene: TRBV7-9
clone size: .
J gene: TRBJ2-4
D gene: .
CDR3 DNA: TGTGCCAGCAGCCGTACTAGCTACATTCAGTACTTC
CDR3 protein: CASSRTSYIQYF

V gene: TRBV19
clone size: many
J gene: TRBJ1-1
D gene: .
CDR3 DNA: TGTGCCAGTACCCTCGGGGCGGTGAACACTGAAGCTTTCTTT
CDR3 protein: CASTLGAVNTEAFF

V gene: TRBV20-1
clone size: few
J gene: TRBJ1-1
D gene: .
CDR3 DNA: TGCAGTGCTAGAGATCAGGGAGGGACCACTGAAGCTTTCTTT
CDR3 protein: CSARDQGGTTEAFF

V gene: TRBV19
clone size: few
J gene: TRBJ1-5
D gene: .
CDR3 DNA: TGTGCCAGTAAATCGAATGGTGAAGGGCCTAATCAGCCCCAGCATTTT
CDR3 protein: CASKSNGEGPNQPQHF

V gene: TRBV25-1
clone size: many
J gene: TRBJ1-1
D gene: TRBD1
CDR3 DNA: TGTGCCAGCAGTAGACAGGGTAGAACTGAAGCTTTCTTT
CDR3 protein: CASSRQGRTEAFF

V gene: TRBV6-1
clone size: .
J gene: TRBJ2-7
D gene: TRBD1
CDR3 DNA: TGTGCCAGCAGTGATTTGGACAGGGTTCTCGAGCAGTACTTC
CDR3 protein: CASSDLDRVLEQYF